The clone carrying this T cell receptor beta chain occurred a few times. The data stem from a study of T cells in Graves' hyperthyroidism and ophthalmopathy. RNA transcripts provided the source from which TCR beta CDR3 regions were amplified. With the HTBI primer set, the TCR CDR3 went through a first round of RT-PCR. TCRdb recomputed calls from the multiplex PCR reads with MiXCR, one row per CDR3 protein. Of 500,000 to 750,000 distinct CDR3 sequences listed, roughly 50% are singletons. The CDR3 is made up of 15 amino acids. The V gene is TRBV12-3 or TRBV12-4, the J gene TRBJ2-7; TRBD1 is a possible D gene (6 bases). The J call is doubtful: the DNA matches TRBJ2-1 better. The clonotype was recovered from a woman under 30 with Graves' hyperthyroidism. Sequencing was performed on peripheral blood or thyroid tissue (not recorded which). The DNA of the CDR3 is TGTGCCAGCAGTTTATTAGGGCAGGGGCACAATGAGCAGTTCTTC. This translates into CASSLLGQGHNEQFF.